This T cell receptor (beta chain) was retrieved from a study of T cell repertoires in cytomegalovirus infection. Per germline, CDR1 DFQATT and CDR2 SNEGSKA (reference sequence). Trimming took 5 bases from V and 8 from J, leaving 26 bases between them. The length of the CDR3 is 16 residues. TCRdb re-called the reads with MiXCR, one entry per CDR3 protein. The sample carries a few hundred thousand distinct CDR3 sequences, approximately 40% recorded once. Remarks on this clonotype: Its antigen is not known.

Source: cultured PBMCs, taken from culture after CMV antigen stimulation. This receptor was obtained from a human donor in good health (CMV status not recorded). Some clones in this sample may be carry-over from other donors' samples. The chain carries TRBV20-1 and TRBJ2-3; D unclear. The CDR3 DNA sequence: TGCAGTGCTGCGTTCTTCCGCGGAACCGCATTGGTTACGCAGTATTTT. This sequence encodes CSAAFFRGTALVTQYF.